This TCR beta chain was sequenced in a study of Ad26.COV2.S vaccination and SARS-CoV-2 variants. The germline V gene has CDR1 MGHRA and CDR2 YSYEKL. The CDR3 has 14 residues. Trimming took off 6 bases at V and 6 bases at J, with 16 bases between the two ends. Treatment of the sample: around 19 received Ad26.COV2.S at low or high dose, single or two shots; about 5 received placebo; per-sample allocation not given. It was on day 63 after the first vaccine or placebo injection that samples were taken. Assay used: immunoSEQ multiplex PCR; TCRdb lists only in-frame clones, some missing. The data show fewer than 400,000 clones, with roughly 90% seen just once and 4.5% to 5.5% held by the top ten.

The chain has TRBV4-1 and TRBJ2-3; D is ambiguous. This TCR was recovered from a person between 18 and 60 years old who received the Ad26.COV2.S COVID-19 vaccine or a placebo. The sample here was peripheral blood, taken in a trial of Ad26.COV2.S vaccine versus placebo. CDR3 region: CASSPPGPYDTQYF. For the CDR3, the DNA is TGCGCCAGCAGTCCGCCCGGCCCTTATGATACGCAGTATTTT.